Listed here are 5 T cell receptor beta chains from one sample, sequenced in a study of shared clonotypes between healthy human individuals. Repertoires were generated with immunoSEQ multiplex PCR, while TCRdb's copy carries only in-frame clones and drops some. Of millions of clones listed, around nine tenths were seen once; the top ten hold under 0.15%. Source material: naive CD4+ T cells sorted from blood. Subset given: CD45RA+ positively selected. Receptors were obtained from a man between 18 and 29 years old in good health.

This chain connects TRBV6-1 to TRBJ1-5; tentatively, D is TRBD1 (6 bases). Germline-derived CDR1 and CDR2 are MNHNS and SASEGT. The CDR3 extends over 12 amino acids. The V gene lost 7 bases and the J gene lost 4 bases, with 8 bases spanning the gap. CDR3: CASMRGNQPQHF. In nucleotides, the CDR3 is TGTGCCAGCATGAGGGGGAATCAGCCCCAGCATTTT.

The chain is built from TRBV6-1 and TRBJ2-7; the match to TRBD1 covers 7 bases. J gave up 0 bases and V 6 bases, and 5 bases lay outside the gene matches. The CDR3 consists of 14 residues. In germline, CDR1 is MNHNS, CDR2 SASEGT. The CDR3 sequence is CASRTTGSSYEQYF. In DNA, the CDR3 is TGTGCCAGCAGGACGACAGGGAGCTCCTACGAGCAGTACTTC.

The V and J genes are TRBV28 and TRBJ1-1, with 9 bases that match TRBD1. The germline gives CDR1 MDHEN, CDR2 SYDVKM. With V trimmed by 7 bases and J by 1 base, 7 bases remained unmatched. CDR3 length: 15 amino acids. CDR3 region: CASIPGQGWNTEAFF. CDR3 DNA sequence: TGTGCCAGCATCCCGGGACAGGGATGGAACACTGAAGCTTTCTTT. Together with reference TRBV28 and TRBJ1-1, the CDR3 gives the full variable domain: DVKVTQSSRYLVKRTGEKVFLECVQDMDHENMFWYRQDPGLGLRLIYFSYDVKMKEKGDIPEGYSVSREKKERFSLILESASTNQTSMYLCASIPGQGWNTEAFFGQGTRLTVV.

The CDR3 bases are TGTGCCAGCAGTTTATTCCGCCCGCTGGTCACAGGGGGCGTCGCCAACTATGGCTACACCTTC. This sequence encodes CASSLFRPLVTGGVANYGYTF. This chain links TRBV27 with TRBJ1-2, with 9 bases lining up with TRBD1. The CDR3 consists of 21 residues. The V segment lost 1 base and the J segment 2 bases; nucleotides outside the gene matches: 20. From germline, CDR1 is MNHEY and CDR2 SMNVEV (reference sequence).

This chain joins TRBV4-1 and TRBJ2-3; D remains ambiguous. Between the trimmed V and J ends, which lost 0 bases and 8 bases, there was a span of 15 bases. The germline CDR1 and CDR2 sequences are MGHRA and YSYEKL. The CDR3 loop spans 15 amino acids. CDR3 amino acids: CASSQEENNIGTQYF. The CDR3 region has the DNA TGCGCCAGCAGCCAAGAAGAGAATAACATTGGTACGCAGTATTTT.